Sequencing of this TCR beta chain was carried out in a study of cytomegalovirus exposure and HLA in healthy donors. Overall study context: HLA-typed donors contributed approximately 86 million unique TCRs, which were held in an early data release.

As for this clone: What it recognizes is unknown.

Overall study results and limits: In a later analysis, an Asian-associated ancestry cluster reportedly showed fewer N-insertions than the roughly 650-donor mean. Available immune exposure information was restricted to CMV serostatus only. A likely sequencing artifact accounted for one observed cluster of highly shared sequence variants.

The PCR employed 60 Vbeta primers together with 13 Jbeta primers. TCRdb keeps only in-frame clones here, not all; method: immunoSEQ multiplex PCR. The data show tens of thousands of clones, with approximately 84% seen just once and 5.6% held by the top ten. From germline, CDR1 is LNHDA and CDR2 SQIVND (reference sequence). V lost 9 bases, J lost 4 bases, and 10 bases lay in between. There are 13 residues in the CDR3. This sequence was found in a woman under 30 in good health and CMV-seropositive. V and J are TRBV19 and TRBJ1-6; tentatively, D is TRBD1 (5 bases). The sequenced sample consisted of PBMCs. The CDR3 DNA reads TGTGCCAGCAGACAGCTGTATAATTCACCCCTCCACTTT. As protein: CASRQLYNSPLHF.